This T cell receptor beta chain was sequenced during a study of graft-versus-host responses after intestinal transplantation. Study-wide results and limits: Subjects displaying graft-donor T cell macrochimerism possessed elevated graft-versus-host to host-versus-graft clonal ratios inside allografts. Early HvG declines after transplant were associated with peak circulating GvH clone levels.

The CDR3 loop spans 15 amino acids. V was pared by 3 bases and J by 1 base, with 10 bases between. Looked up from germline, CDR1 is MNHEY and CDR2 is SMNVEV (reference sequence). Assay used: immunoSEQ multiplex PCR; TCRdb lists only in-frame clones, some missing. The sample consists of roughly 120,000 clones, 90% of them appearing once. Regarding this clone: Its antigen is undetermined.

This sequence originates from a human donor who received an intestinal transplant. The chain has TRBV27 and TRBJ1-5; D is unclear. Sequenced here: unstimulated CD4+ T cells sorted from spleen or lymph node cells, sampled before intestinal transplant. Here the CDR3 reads CASSLGGRSNQPQHF. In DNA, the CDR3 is TGTGCCAGCAGTTTGGGTGGGCGAAGCAATCAGCCCCAGCATTTT.